This T cell receptor beta chain is from a study of blood T cell repertoires in COVID-19. Study-wide context: PBMCs, B-cell-depleted T cells, or T cells provided the cDNA or gDNA that made up the material.

CDR1 and CDR2 (germline): GTSNPN, SVGIG (reference sequence). Trimming left V 2 bases short and J 3 bases short, with 5 bases between. This CDR3 has 12 residues. The table came from immunoSEQ multiplex PCR; TCRdb's copy has only in-frame clones and leaves some out. The repertoire has 52,000 or so clones, roughly three quarters of them found once; the top ten carry roughly a fifth. The clonotype comes from a man between 50 and 59 years old with active or convalescent COVID-19. This sequence joins TRBV30 and TRBJ1-5, with D uncertain. Sequencing input: peripheral blood. CDR3 DNA sequence: TGTGCCTGGAGTACATCCAATCAGCCCCAGCATTTT. Translation: CAWSTSNQPQHF.